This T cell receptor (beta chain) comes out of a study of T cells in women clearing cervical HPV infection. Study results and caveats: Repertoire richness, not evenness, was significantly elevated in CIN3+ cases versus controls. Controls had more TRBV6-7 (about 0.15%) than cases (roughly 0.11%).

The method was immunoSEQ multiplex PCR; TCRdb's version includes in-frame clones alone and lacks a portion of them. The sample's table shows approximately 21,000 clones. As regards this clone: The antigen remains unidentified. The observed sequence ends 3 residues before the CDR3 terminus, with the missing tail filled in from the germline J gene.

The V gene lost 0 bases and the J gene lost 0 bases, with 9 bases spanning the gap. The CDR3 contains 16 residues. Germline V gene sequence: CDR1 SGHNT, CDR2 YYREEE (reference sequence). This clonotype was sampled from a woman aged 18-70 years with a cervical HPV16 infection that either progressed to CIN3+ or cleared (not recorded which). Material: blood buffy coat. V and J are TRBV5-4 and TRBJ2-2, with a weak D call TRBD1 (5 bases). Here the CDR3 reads CASSLDLTANTGELFF. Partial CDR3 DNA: TGTGCCAGCAGCTTGGATTTGACAGCGAACACCGGGGAG.